The clone carrying this TCR beta chain was seen ten or more times. Antigen specificity is unknown. Donors were healthy Caucasian individuals from Russia aged roughly 6 to 100. This sample was taken from a study of blood T cells in healthy people across ages. The study's findings and limits: Naive T cell percentage strongly correlated with TCR beta diversity.

Germline V gene lookup returns CDR1 SEHNR and CDR2 FQNEAQ (reference sequence). V shed 4 bases and J shed 5 bases, with 18 bases lying between them. The CDR3 runs 15 residues. For the second PCR, which ran for roughly 6 to 12 cycles, a sample-barcoded 5' primer and a J-beta primer mix were used. Each CDR3 protein gets one entry after TCRdb re-called the 5' RACE reads with MiXCR. Of about 840,000 distinct CDR3 sequences in the sample, 25% to 35% were seen once. These records were also assigned to another study, of T cells of mothers and their children. That paper adds: Healthy Caucasian mothers, a few in number, and their six children were the donors.

The specimen sequenced was blood. The rearrangement links TRBV7-9 to TRBJ2-7; tentative D call: TRBD2 (5 bases). This TCR derives from a woman in her 40s in good health. In DNA form, the CDR3 reads TGTGCCAGCAGCTCAATATCGGGAAAACCCCACGAGCAGTACTTC. It translates to CASSSISGKPHEQYF.